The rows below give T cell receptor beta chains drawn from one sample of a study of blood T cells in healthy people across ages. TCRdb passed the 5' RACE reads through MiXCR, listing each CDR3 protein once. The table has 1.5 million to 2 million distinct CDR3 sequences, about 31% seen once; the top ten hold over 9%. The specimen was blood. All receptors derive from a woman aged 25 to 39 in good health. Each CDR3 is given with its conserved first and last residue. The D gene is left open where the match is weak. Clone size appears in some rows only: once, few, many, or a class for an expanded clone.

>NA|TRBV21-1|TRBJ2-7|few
TGTGCCAGCAGCAAACGGGCCACAGGGCGTTGCGTACGGTTCCACGAGCAGTACTTC
CASSKRATGRCVRFHEQYF
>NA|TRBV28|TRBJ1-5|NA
TGTGCCAGCAGCAACAGGGTCTCCAGGGGTCAGCCCCAGCATTTT
CASSNRVSRGQPQHF
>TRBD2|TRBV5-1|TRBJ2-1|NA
TGCGCCAGCAGCTTGGCCGCTAGCGGGGGCGATGAGCAGTTCTTC
CASSLAASGGDEQFF
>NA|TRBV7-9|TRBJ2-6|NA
TGTGCCAGCAGCTTACTGGGGCACGGTGGGGCCAACGTCCTGACTTTC
CASSLLGHGGANVLTF
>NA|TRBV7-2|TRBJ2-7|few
TGTGCCAGCAGCATCCGTTTCGGCCGTCTGGGCCAGCAGTACTTC
CASSIRFGRLGQQYF
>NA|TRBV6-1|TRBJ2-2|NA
TGTGCCAGCCGGTTAACCGGAGGAAGCTTGGCCGAGGAGCTGTTTTTT
CASRLTGGSLAEELFF
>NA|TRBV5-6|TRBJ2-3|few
TGTGCCAGCAGCCTAAATCCGGAAGATACGCAGTATTTT
CASSLNPEDTQYF
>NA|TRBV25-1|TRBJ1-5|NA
TGTGCCAGCAGTGTATGGGGGGGCGGCAATCAGCCCCAGCATTTT
CASSVWGGGNQPQHF
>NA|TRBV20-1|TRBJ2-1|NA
TGCAGTGCCCCGAGCCGGGGGGCTTCCTACAATGAGCAGTTCTTC
CSAPSRGASYNEQFF
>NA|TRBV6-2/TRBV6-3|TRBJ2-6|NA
TGTGCCAGCAGGACAGACTTAGGGTCTGGGGCCAACGTCCTGACTTTC
CASRTDLGSGANVLTF
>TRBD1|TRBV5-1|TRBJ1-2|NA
TGCGCCAGCAGCTTGCCCGGGACAGGGGCGGACTATGGCTACACCTTC
CASSLPGTGADYGYTF
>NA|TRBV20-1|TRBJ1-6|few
TGCAGTGCTAAGGGACCCACGTTGGATTCACCCCTCCACTTT
CSAKGPTLDSPLHF
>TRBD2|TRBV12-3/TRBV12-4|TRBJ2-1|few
TGTGCCAGCAGCGGGACTAGCGGGAGCCCTGAGCAGTTCTTC
CASSGTSGSPEQFF
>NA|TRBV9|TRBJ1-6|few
TGTGCCAGCAGCGTCGGACAGAGCTCCTATAATTCACCCCTCCACTTT
CASSVGQSSYNSPLHF
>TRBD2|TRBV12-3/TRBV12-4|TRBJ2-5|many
TGTGCCAGCAGTGGGACTAGCGGACAAGAGACCCAGTACTTC
CASSGTSGQETQYF
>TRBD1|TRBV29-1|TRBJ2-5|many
TGCAGCGGGGTTCGAGGACAGGGGTCAGAGACCCAGTACTTC
CSGVRGQGSETQYF
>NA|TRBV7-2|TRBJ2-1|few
TGTGCCAGCAGCTTAGTGGATAGGAATGAGCAGTTCTTC
CASSLVDRNEQFF
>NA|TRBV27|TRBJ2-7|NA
TGTGCCAGCAGTTTCCCAGGGGCCCTTACCTACGAGCAGTACTTC
CASSFPGALTYEQYF
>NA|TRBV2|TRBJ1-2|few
TGTGCCAGCAGACTTGACAGCTATGGCTACACCTTC
CASRLDSYGYTF
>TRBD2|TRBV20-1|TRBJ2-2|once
TGCAGTGCCCGGACCGCGGGACTAGCGGGATCTGGGGAGCTGTTTTTT
CSARTAGLAGSGELFF
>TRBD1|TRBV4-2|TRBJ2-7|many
TGTGCCAGCAGCCAAGGGACAGGGGATTCCTACGAGCAGTACTTC
CASSQGTGDSYEQYF
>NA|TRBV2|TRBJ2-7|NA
TGTGCCAGCAGCCTAGGACAACCGCCTTCCTACGAGCAGTACTTC
CASSLGQPPSYEQYF
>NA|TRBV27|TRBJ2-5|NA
TGTGCCAGCAGTCTATCCGGGACACCGACCGGAGAGACCCAGTACTTC
CASSLSGTPTGETQYF
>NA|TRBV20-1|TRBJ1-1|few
TGCAGTGCTAGTGGGGGGGAGAACACTGAAGCTTTCTTT
CSASGGENTEAFF
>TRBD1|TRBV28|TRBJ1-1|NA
TGTGCCAGCCTCCAGGGGGACACTGAAGCTTTCTTT
CASLQGDTEAFF
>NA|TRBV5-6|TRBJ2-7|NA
TGTGCCAGCAGCTTGGGTGGATTTTCAGGCTACGAGCAGTACTTC
CASSLGGFSGYEQYF
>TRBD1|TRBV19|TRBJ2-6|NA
TGTGCCAGTAGTTCATACGACAGGGGCCGGGCCAACGTCCTGACTTTC
CASSSYDRGRANVLTF
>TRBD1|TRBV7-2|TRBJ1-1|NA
TGTGCCAGCAGCCCAGGGACAGGGTTGTTTTCTGAAGCTTTCTTT
CASSPGTGLFSEAFF
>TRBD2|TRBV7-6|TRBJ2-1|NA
TGTGCCAGCAGCTTTAGCGGGGTGGGGAATGAGCAGTTCTTC
CASSFSGVGNEQFF
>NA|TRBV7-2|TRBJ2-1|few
TGTGCCAGCAGCTTATGGGTAGTCTACAATGAGCAGTTCTTC
CASSLWVVYNEQFF
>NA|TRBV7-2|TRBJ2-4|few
TGTGCCAGCAGCTTGGGTCCGGGACTAGCCAAAAACATTCAGTACTTC
CASSLGPGLAKNIQYF
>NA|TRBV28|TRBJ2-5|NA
TGTGCCACCGAAAGGGGGGACCCTCGGGAGACCCAGTACTTC
CATERGDPRETQYF
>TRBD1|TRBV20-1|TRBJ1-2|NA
TGCAGTGCTAGAGCAGACAGGGGGATCGGCTACACCTTC
CSARADRGIGYTF
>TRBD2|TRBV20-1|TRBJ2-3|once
TGCAGTGCTAAACGGGGGGGCACAGATACGCAGTATTTT
CSAKRGGTDTQYF
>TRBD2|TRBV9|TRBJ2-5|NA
TGTGCCAGCAGCGCGGGGGGGGTACGCGAGACCCAGTACTTC
CASSAGGVRETQYF
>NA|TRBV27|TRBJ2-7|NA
TGTGCCAGCAGTTCGGGGACTGGAGCGTACTTC
CASSSGTGAYF
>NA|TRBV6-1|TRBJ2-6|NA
TGTGCCAGCTTTCCTTCGGGGCTTGGAGCCAACGTCCTGACTTTC
CASFPSGLGANVLTF
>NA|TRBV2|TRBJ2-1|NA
TGTGCCAGCAGGGGGACCGTTGGGCCCAGCTCCTACAATGAGCAGTTCTTC
CASRGTVGPSSYNEQFF
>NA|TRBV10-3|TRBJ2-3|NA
TGTGCCAACCGACAGGGACTCACAGATACGCAGTATTTT
CANRQGLTDTQYF
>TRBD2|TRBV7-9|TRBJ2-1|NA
TGTGCCGGCAGCCTTATAGCGGGGAGATCTGACAATGAGCAGTTCTTC
CAGSLIAGRSDNEQFF
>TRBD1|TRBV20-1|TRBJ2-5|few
TGCAGTGCTTGGGGACAGGGAGGAGAGACCCAGTACTTC
CSAWGQGGETQYF
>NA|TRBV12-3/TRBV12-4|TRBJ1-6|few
TGTGCCAGCAGTCGCGGGCCCAGCAATTCACCCCTCCACTTT
CASSRGPSNSPLHF
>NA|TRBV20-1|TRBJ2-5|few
TGCAGTGCTCTGACACTATCCGGGGAGACCCAGTACTTC
CSALTLSGETQYF
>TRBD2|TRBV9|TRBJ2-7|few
TGTGCCAGCAGCGCTACTAGCGGGAGCTCCGGCGAGCAGTACTTC
CASSATSGSSGEQYF
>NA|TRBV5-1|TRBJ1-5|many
TGCGCCAGCAGCTTGGAGGGGGGTGACTATCAGCCCCAGCATTTT
CASSLEGGDYQPQHF
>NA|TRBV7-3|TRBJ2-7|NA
TGTGCCAGCAGTCCCTCCCCCACAGGACCGGGAGAGCAGTACTTC
CASSPSPTGPGEQYF
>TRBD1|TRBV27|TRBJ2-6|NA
TGTGCCAGCAGTTTATTATTACAGAGGGGAACAGGGGTCACTGGGGCCAACGTCCTGACTTTC
CASSLLLQRGTGVTGANVLTF
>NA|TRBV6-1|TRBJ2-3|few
TGTGCCAGCAGTGTTAGGGGTGAGGATACGCAGTATTTT
CASSVRGEDTQYF
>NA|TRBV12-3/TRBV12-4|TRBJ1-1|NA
TGTGCCAGCAGTTTGCAGGGCGGGACTAAAGCTTTCTTT
CASSLQGGTKAFF
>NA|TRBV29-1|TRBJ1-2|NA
TGCAGCGTTGACTCTACAGGGAAGGGGGCTAACTATGGCTACACCTTC
CSVDSTGKGANYGYTF
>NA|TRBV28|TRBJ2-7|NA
TGTGCCAGCAGTTTAGGTTCCTTTCGTTACTACGAGCAGTACTTC
CASSLGSFRYYEQYF
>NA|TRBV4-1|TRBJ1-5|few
TGCGCCAGCAGCCAAGTTCTGGCACGTTATAGCAATCAGCCCCAGCATTTT
CASSQVLARYSNQPQHF
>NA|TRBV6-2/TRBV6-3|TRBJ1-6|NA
TGTGCCAGCAGTTACCCCAGGATGGGACACATGAGCTCCTATAATTCACCCCTCCACTTT
CASSYPRMGHMSSYNSPLHF